This T cell receptor (beta chain) was found in a study of a mutant IDH1 vaccine in newly diagnosed glioma. Comment on this clone: No antigen is known for it.

Using immunoSEQ multiplex PCR, the repertoire was profiled, and TCRdb retains in-frame clones only, with some absent. The repertoire holds 84,000 or so clones, with approximately 80% as singletons. Per germline, CDR1 SGHTA and CDR2 FQGNSA. The CDR3 totals 13 residues. Trimming stripped 2 bases from V and 4 bases from J, with 8 bases between. Time point described: week 47, end of study. Every vaccination contained 300 ug of the mutant IDH1 20-mer peptide and was paired with topical imiquimod. Each patient was administered eight vaccinations, scheduled in weeks 1, 3, 5, 7, 11, 15, 19 and 23. This chain connects TRBV7-2 to TRBJ1-2; no clear D. This TCR was sampled from a man aged 40-55 years with glioma. Sequences were derived from PBMCs, sampled from a glioma patient whose treatment included an IDH1 peptide vaccine. The CDR3 DNA sequence: TGTGCCAGCAGCTTAAGCTCGACCTATGGCTACACCTTC. Protein product: CASSLSSTYGYTF.